This TCR beta chain was profiled in a study of blood T cell repertoires in COVID-19. Study in general: The United States, Italy and Spain provided the acute and convalescent COVID-19 samples. T cells, B-cell-depleted T cells, or PBMCs supplied cDNA or gDNA.

Patients of the Seattle cohort, enrolled during active infection, were followed longitudinally. In germline, CDR1 is MNHEY, CDR2 SVGAGI. This CDR3 contains 15 residues. V lost 0 bases to trimming and J lost 5 bases, with 13 bases between them. Libraries were prepared by immunoSEQ multiplex PCR; TCRdb keeps only in-frame clonotypes and omits some of them. The data contain more than 300,000 clones, more than 70% of them singletons. Specimen: peripheral blood. V gene TRBV6-5 combines with J gene TRBJ2-5; maybe TRBD1 (5 bases). The source of this sequence is a woman aged 25 to 39 with COVID-19, enrolled during active disease. Written as DNA, the CDR3 is TGTGCCAGCAGTTACTCGGGCAGGGCTTCGGAGACCCAGTACTTC. Protein: CASSYSGRASETQYF.